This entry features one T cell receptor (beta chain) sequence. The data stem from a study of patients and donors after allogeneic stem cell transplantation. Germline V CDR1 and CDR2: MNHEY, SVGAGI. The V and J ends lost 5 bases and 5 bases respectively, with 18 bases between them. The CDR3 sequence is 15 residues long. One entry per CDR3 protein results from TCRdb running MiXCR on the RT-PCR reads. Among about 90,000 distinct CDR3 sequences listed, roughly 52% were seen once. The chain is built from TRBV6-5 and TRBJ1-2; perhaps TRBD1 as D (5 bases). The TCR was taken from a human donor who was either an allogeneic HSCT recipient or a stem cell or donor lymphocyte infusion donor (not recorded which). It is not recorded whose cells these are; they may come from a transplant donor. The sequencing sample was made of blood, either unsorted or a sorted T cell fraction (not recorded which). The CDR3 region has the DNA TGTGCCAGCAGTCGGGAGACAGCCGCCCATTATGGCTACACCTTC. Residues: CASSRETAAHYGYTF.